One and the same sample provided the 27 T cell receptor beta chains below, sequenced in a study of T cells after yellow fever vaccination. TCRdb recomputed calls from the 5' RACE reads with MiXCR, one row per CDR3 protein. The repertoire holds around 310,000 distinct CDR3 sequences, with more than 8.5% as singletons. This specimen was PBMCs, taken on the day of the first yellow fever vaccination. The receptors shown here come from a young man who received the YFV17D yellow fever vaccine.

This clonotype was counted between two and nine times. CDR3 nucleotide sequence: TGTGCCAGCAGCAAGGAGGTTGCGTACCAAGAGACCCAGTACTTC. Translating gives CASSKEVAYQETQYF. This chain links TRBV5-4 with TRBJ2-5; D is possibly TRBD2 (5 bases). CDR3 length: 15 amino acids. Between the trimmed V and J ends, which lost 4 bases and 0 bases, there was a span of 13 bases. The germline gives CDR1 SGHNT, CDR2 YYREEE (reference sequence).

This clonotype was picked up a small number of times. The gene calls are TRBV11-2 and TRBJ2-6, with D possibly being TRBD1 or TRBD2 (6 bases each). CDR3 length: 16 residues. Germline CDR1 is SGHAT and CDR2 is FQNNGV. Trimming took off 1 base at V and 4 bases at J, with 11 bases between the two ends. Here the CDR3 reads CASSLVRGRGANVLTF. In DNA, the CDR3 is TGTGCCAGCAGCTTAGTTCGGGGGCGAGGGGCCAACGTCCTGACTTTC.

This clonotype has a handful of counts. The chain employs TRBV7-7 and TRBJ2-7; 8 bases line up with TRBD1. V gave up 5 bases and J gave up 3 bases; unmatched junction bases: 9. CDR3 length: 15 residues. Per the germline V gene, CDR1 is SSHAT and CDR2 is FNYEAQ (reference sequence). CDR3 sequence (DNA): TGTGCCAGCAGCCTCGGGACAGGCCCGAACTACGAGCAGTACTTC. This codes for CASSLGTGPNYEQYF.

This clonotype was seen more than once but under ten times. The chain has TRBV4-3 and TRBJ2-3; 11 bases are shared with TRBD2. Germline values: CDR1 LGHNA, CDR2 YSLEER. With V trimmed by 2 bases and J by 2 bases, 12 bases remained unmatched. The CDR3 runs to 19 residues. CDR3 residues: CASSQSPFTSGGHTDTQYF. The CDR3 coding sequence is TGCGCCAGCAGCCAAAGCCCCTTTACTAGCGGGGGTCACACAGATACGCAGTATTTT.

This sequence joins TRBV5-5 and TRBJ2-5, with TRBD1 identical over 8 bases. Germline assignment: CDR1 SGHKS and CDR2 YYEKEE (reference sequence). The V segment lost 0 bases and the J segment 2 bases; nucleotides outside the gene matches: 6. This CDR3 is 16 amino acids long. The CDR3 region is CASSLGTGTYQETQYF. In DNA, the CDR3 is TGTGCCAGCAGCTTGGGGACAGGGACTTATCAAGAGACCCAGTACTTC.

The chain uses TRBV11-3 and TRBJ2-1; no reliable D call. This CDR3 comprises 14 residues. Between the trimmed V and J ends, which lost 3 bases and 0 bases, there was a span of 6 bases. In germline, CDR1 is SGHNT, CDR2 YENEEA. CDR3 in DNA: TGTGCCAGCAGCTTGTACGGCTCCTACAATGAGCAGTTCTTC. Amino acid sequence: CASSLYGSYNEQFF.

This clonotype was counted ten times or more. V gene TRBV4-3 combines with J gene TRBJ2-5; either TRBD1 or TRBD2 may fit D (5 bases each). From germline, CDR1 is LGHNA and CDR2 YSLEER. This CDR3 is built from 16 residues. V shed 0 bases and J shed 3 bases, with 14 bases lying between them. CDR3 DNA sequence: TGCGCCAGCAGCCAAGAAGCGAGGGTCAGGGAAGAGACCCAGTACTTC. Translated, it gives CASSQEARVREETQYF.

This clonotype was seen repeatedly, ten times or more. The V and J genes are TRBV6-2 or TRBV6-3 and TRBJ2-5, with D perhaps matching TRBD1 or TRBD2 (5 bases each). Germline CDR1 and CDR2: MNHEY and SVGEGT. The CDR3 spans 13 residues. Trimming shortened V by 8 bases and J by 4 bases, and 14 bases separated the two germline ends. DNA for the CDR3: TGTGCCAGCTACCGGGGCCTCGGAGAGACCCAGTACTTC. Residues: CASYRGLGETQYF.

The chain has TRBV6-2 or TRBV6-3 and TRBJ1-4; weak D call: TRBD1 (5 bases). CDR3 length: 16 residues. Trimming took off 5 bases at V and 0 bases at J, with 13 bases between the two ends. Germline-derived CDR1 and CDR2 are MNHEY and SVGEGT. CDR3 sequence reads: CASSLAGGTTNEKLFF. In nucleotides, the CDR3 is TGTGCCAGCAGTCTCGCGGGGGGAACAACTAATGAAAAACTGTTTTTT.

This chain links TRBV28 with TRBJ2-1, with 9 nucleotides matching TRBD2. The junction had 20 bases not matched to a gene; V was cut back by 10 bases and J by 10 bases. CDR3 length equals 16 residues. Per the germline V gene, CDR1 is MDHEN and CDR2 is SYDVKM. Here the CDR3 reads CAISPGQRGETLEQFF. The CDR3 DNA reads as TGTGCCATCAGCCCTGGGCAGCGGGGGGAGACCCTAGAGCAGTTCTTC.

The chain uses TRBV20-1 and TRBJ2-5; 12 bases map to TRBD2. Trimming removed 1 base from V and 1 base from J; junction bases left unmatched: 1. Germline loops: CDR1 DFQATT, CDR2 SNEGSKA (reference sequence). CDR3 length: 15 residues. The CDR3 region has the DNA TGCAGTGCTAGAGGGACTAGCGGGGTCCAAGAGACCCAGTACTTC. Amino acid sequence: CSARGTSGVQETQYF.

This clonotype has just one count. The genes are TRBV7-8 and TRBJ1-5; maybe TRBD1 (6 bases). V was clipped by 4 bases and J by 0 bases, with 10 bases between them. The CDR3 is 15 amino acids. Germline values: CDR1 SGHVS, CDR2 FQNEAQ. CDR3 sequence (DNA): TGTGCCAGCAGCTCCGGGACATATAGCAATCAGCCCCAGCATTTT. This gives the protein CASSSGTYSNQPQHF.

With regard to this clonotype: At one end, the junction sequence differs from germline, possibly due to a read error. The chain employs TRBV11-1 and TRBJ2-3, with 10 bases that match TRBD2. CDR3 length equals 18 residues. Germline V CDR1 and CDR2: SGHAT, FQDESV (reference sequence). This CDR3 reads CDSSLRLAGAQVTDTQYF. In nucleotides, the CDR3 is TGTGACAGCAGCTTACGGCTAGCGGGGGCCCAAGTCACAGATACGCAGTATTTT.

A few counts support this clonotype. The V call is TRBV29-1, the J call TRBJ1-2; perhaps TRBD1 as D (5 bases). The CDR3 covers 17 residues. V was pared by 4 bases and J by 1 base, with 22 bases between. The V gene's germline CDR1 is SQVTM and CDR2 ANQGSEA. The CDR3 coding sequence is TGCAGCGTTGTCCTGACAGCAGACAAACGCGGTAACTATGGCTACACCTTC. It encodes CSVVLTADKRGNYGYTF.

J is TRBJ2-5 and V is TRBV4-1; D remains ambiguous. The CDR3 runs 14 residues. Germline values: CDR1 MGHRA, CDR2 YSYEKL. The V end was cut by 0 bases, the J end by 1 base, with 6 bases between. The CDR3 nucleotides are TGCGCCAGCAGCCAAGAAGGCAGCCAAGAGACCCAGTACTTC. As protein: CASSQEGSQETQYF.

This clonotype was found a few times. The chain carries TRBV11-2 and TRBJ2-1; 7 positions agree with TRBD1. The germline V gene encodes CDR1 SGHAT and CDR2 FQNNGV. The CDR3 runs 16 residues. V trimming: 5 bases; J trimming: 2 bases; junction bases outside the gene matches: 9. CDR3 region: CASSLLQGSTYNEQFF. For the CDR3, the DNA is TGTGCCAGCAGCCTGCTACAGGGGAGCACCTACAATGAGCAGTTCTTC.

V and J are TRBV18 and TRBJ2-5; TRBD2 agrees at 7 bases. CDR1 and CDR2 from the germline V gene are KGHSH and LQKENI. The V gene end was trimmed by 3 bases and the J gene end by 9 bases; junction bases not matched to a gene: 13. The CDR3 covers 15 residues. For the CDR3, the DNA is TGTGCCAGCTCACCCAATACCGGGACTATCGAGGCCCAGTACTTC. As protein: CASSPNTGTIEAQYF.

This clonotype was found many times. The rearrangement joins TRBV19 to TRBJ1-4; a possible D gene is TRBD1 (5 bases). V lost 3 bases and J lost 5, with 10 bases in between. CDR1 is LNHDA, CDR2 SQIVND, per germline (reference sequence). CDR3 size: 14 residues. CDR3 coding DNA: TGTGCCAGTAGTATTACCGGGGCAAATGAAAAACTGTTTTTT. Protein: CASSITGANEKLFF.

V is TRBV20-1 and J is TRBJ2-1; 13 nucleotides agree with TRBD2. CDR1 is DFQATT, CDR2 SNEGSKA, per germline (reference sequence). V trimming: 5 bases; J trimming: 6 bases; junction bases outside the gene matches: 7. The CDR3 is 15 residues long. As DNA, the CDR3 is TGCAGTGCTGTCCCGGGACTAGCGGGGTTCAATGAGCAGTTCTTC. Protein product: CSAVPGLAGFNEQFF.

V and J are TRBV7-9 and TRBJ2-3, with 9 positions matching TRBD1. The V gene end was trimmed by 6 bases and the J gene end by 4 bases; junction bases not matched to a gene: 5. Germline V gene sequence: CDR1 SEHNR, CDR2 FQNEAQ (reference sequence). The CDR3 is made up of 14 amino acids. Here the CDR3 reads CASRGDREADTQYF. Written as DNA, the CDR3 is TGTGCCAGCAGGGGGGACAGGGAAGCAGATACGCAGTATTTT.

This clonotype was observed a handful of times. The CDR3 nucleotides are TGCAGTGCTACCGACAGGAGCTCCTACAATGAGCAGTTCTTC. Its protein product is CSATDRSSYNEQFF. This chain joins TRBV20-1 and TRBJ2-1; maybe TRBD1 (6 bases). V was clipped by 4 bases and J by 0 bases, with 10 bases between them. CDR1 DFQATT and CDR2 SNEGSKA come from the germline V gene (reference sequence). The CDR3 runs 14 residues.

The sample holds many counts of this clonotype. The V gene is TRBV7-2, the J gene TRBJ2-1; 13 bases line up with TRBD2. Germline V CDR1 and CDR2: SGHTA, FQGNSA. V was pared by 3 bases and J by 3 bases, with 2 bases of the junction left unmatched. The CDR3 contains 16 residues. The chain's CDR3 is CASSLRLAGGYNEQFF. CDR3 nucleotide sequence: TGTGCCAGCAGCTTGCGACTAGCGGGGGGCTACAATGAGCAGTTCTTC.

This clonotype was seen more than once but under ten times. This CDR3 reads CATSRGPTGGDTQYF. The CDR3 bases are TGTGCCACCAGCAGAGGCCCGACTGGGGGGGATACGCAGTATTTT. The chain joins TRBV15 to TRBJ2-3; D is perhaps TRBD2 (6 bases). The V and J ends lost 1 base and 6 bases respectively, with 14 bases between them. Looked up from germline, CDR1 is LNHNV and CDR2 is YYDKDF (reference sequence). This CDR3 region has 15 residues.

In this sample, this clonotype turned up a few times. This chain uses TRBV6-2 or TRBV6-3 with TRBJ2-6; D might be TRBD1 (6 bases). Trimming removed 4 bases from V and 2 bases from J, with 9 bases in between. Per germline, CDR1 MNHEY and CDR2 SVGEGT. The CDR3 runs to 15 residues. CDR3 loop: CASSFTGTGANVLTF. As DNA, the CDR3 is TGTGCCAGCAGTTTCACAGGGACTGGGGCCAACGTCCTGACTTTC.

This chain uses TRBV2 with TRBJ2-7, with D perhaps matching TRBD1 (6 bases). This CDR3 region has 13 residues. Looked up from germline, CDR1 is SNHLY and CDR2 is FYNNEI. V was pared by 1 base and J by 5 bases, with 9 bases between. Here the CDR3 reads CASSEGGLDEQYF. The CDR3 DNA sequence: TGTGCCAGCAGTGAAGGGGGGCTCGACGAGCAGTACTTC.

The chain carries TRBV25-1 and TRBJ2-1; tentative D call: TRBD2 (5 bases). CDR1 MGHDK and CDR2 SYGVNS come from the germline V gene. Trimming shortened V by 0 bases and J by 7 bases, and 13 bases separated the two germline ends. The length of the CDR3 is 15 residues. In DNA, the CDR3 is TGTGCCAGCAGTGAATATCAGTCTAGCCGAAATGAGCAGTTCTTC. Translating gives CASSEYQSSRNEQFF.

This rearrangement joins TRBV9 to TRBJ1-2; D ambiguous. Trimming removed 3 bases from V and 7 bases from J, with 19 bases in between. CDR3 length: 15 residues. From germline, CDR1 is SGDLS and CDR2 YYNGEE. The CDR3 loop reads CASSASPAEGRGYTF. The CDR3 nucleotides are TGTGCCAGCAGCGCCAGCCCGGCAGAAGGTCGTGGCTACACCTTC.